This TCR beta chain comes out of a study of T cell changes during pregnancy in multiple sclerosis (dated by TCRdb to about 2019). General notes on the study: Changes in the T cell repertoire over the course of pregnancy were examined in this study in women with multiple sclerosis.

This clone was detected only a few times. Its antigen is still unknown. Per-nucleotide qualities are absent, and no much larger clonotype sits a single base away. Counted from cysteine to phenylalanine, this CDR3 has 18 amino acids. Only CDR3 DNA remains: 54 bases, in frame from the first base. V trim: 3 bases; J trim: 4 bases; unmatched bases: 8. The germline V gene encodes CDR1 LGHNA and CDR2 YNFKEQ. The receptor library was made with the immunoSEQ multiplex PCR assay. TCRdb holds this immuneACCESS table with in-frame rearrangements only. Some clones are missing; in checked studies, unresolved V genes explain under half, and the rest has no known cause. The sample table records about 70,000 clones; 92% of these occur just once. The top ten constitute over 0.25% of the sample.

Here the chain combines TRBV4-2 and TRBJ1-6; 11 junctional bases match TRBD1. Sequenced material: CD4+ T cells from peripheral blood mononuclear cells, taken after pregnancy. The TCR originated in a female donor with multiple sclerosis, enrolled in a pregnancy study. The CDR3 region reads CASSQGTGGNKYNSPLHF. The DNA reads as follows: TGTGCCAGCAGCCAGGGGACAGGGGGGAACAAGTATAATTCACCCCTCCACTTT.